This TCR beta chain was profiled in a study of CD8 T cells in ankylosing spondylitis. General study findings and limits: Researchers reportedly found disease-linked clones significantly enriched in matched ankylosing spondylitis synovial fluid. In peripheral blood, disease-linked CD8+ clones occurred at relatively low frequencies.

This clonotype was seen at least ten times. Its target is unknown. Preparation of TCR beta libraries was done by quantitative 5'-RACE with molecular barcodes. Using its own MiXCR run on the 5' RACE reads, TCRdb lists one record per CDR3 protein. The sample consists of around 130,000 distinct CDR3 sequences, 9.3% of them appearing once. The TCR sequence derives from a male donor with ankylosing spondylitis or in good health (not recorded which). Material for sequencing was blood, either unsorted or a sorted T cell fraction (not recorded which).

The CDR3 sequence: CASSLGSASGITDTQYF. In DNA, the CDR3 is TGTGCCAGCAGTTTAGGTTCCGCTAGCGGGATCACAGATACGCAGTATTTT. The rearrangement joins TRBV27 to TRBJ2-3; TRBD2 matches 9 bases. Looked up from germline, CDR1 is MNHEY and CDR2 is SMNVEV (reference sequence). CDR3 length: 17 amino acids. Unmatched junction bases numbered 8, after V lost 2 bases and J lost 2 bases.